This paragraph reports one TCR beta chain. The CDR3 loop spans 13 amino acids. Trimming removed 2 bases from V and 3 bases from J, with 8 bases in between. Germline-derived CDR1 and CDR2 are SGHTA and FQGTGA. Recruitment covered roughly 22 US areas and drew participants whose ages spanned roughly 18 to 90 years. This specimen comes from a study of blood T cell repertoires in COVID-19. At the level of the study: Material from acute and convalescent COVID-19 was sourced from the United States, Italy and Spain.

Assay used: immunoSEQ multiplex PCR; TCRdb lists only in-frame clones, some missing. The repertoire has fewer than 350,000 clones, about 88% of them found once; the top ten carry 2% to 2.5%. The receptor comes from a woman aged 55-69 years in a cohort exposed to, infected with or recovered from COVID-19 (not recorded which). J is TRBJ2-7 and V is TRBV7-3; D possibly corresponds to TRBD2 (5 bases). The sequencing input was PBMCs or T cells enriched from blood (not recorded which). The CDR3 loop reads CASSLSRDYEQYF. CDR3 nucleotide sequence: TGTGCCAGCAGCTTATCCCGGGACTACGAGCAGTACTTC.